This T cell receptor beta chain was found in a study of shared clonotypes between healthy human individuals. The assay used deep level. The input for sorted-subset replicate PCRs was approximately 200 ng DNA, approximately 30,000 T cell genomes. Sequenced by immunoSEQ multiplex PCR; TCRdb stores in-frame clones only, minus some. The repertoire holds around 2,000,000 clones, with under 95% as singletons. Regarding this clone: The antigen remains unidentified.

Cells designated naive CD8 were CD45RO-negative and were positively selected for CCR7, with terminally differentiated effector memory CD45RA+ cells excluded. Overall study results and limits: Clonotype sharing among donors was expected to depend on sequencing depth.

Sequencing was carried out using naive CD8+ T cells from PBMCs. The TCR sequence derives from a man between 18 and 35 years old in good health. Some clones in this sample may be carry-over from other donors' samples.

The DNA of the CDR3 is TGTGCCAGCAGTTACTCCGGTGGAAACACCATATATTTT. This encodes CASSYSGGNTIYF. J is TRBJ1-3 and V is TRBV6-5; no reliable D call. Germline V gene lookup returns CDR1 MNHEY and CDR2 SVGAGI. Deletions cut 0 bases from V and 3 bases from J, with 3 bases between. The CDR3 has 13 residues.